These T cell receptor beta chains were read from a single sample in a study of OX40 agonist ivuxolimab in advanced cancers. Sequencing used immunoSEQ multiplex PCR; TCRdb keeps in-frame clones, though not all of them. This sample has 23,000 or so clones, with less than 90% found just once. The sequencing here drew on CD4+ or CD8+ T cells sorted from blood, taken in a trial of the OX40 agonist ivuxolimab. These receptors came from an adult with an advanced solid tumor such as melanoma, head and neck, liver or kidney cancer. Each CDR3 is given with its conserved first and last residue. D genes are given only for firm matches. Expanded clones are given a class, and other clones once, few, many or no size at all.

clone size	J gene	D gene	V gene	CDR3 DNA	CDR3 protein
NA	TRBJ2-4	TRBD2	TRBV5-6	TGTGCCAGCACCGGGCGGGAGCTTATAGCCAAAAACATTCAGTACTTC	CASTGRELIAKNIQYF
NA	TRBJ2-7	NA	TRBV18	TGTGCCAGCTCACCACCGACGGGCCAAGTCTCCGAGCAGTACTTC	CASSPPTGQVSEQYF
once	TRBJ2-5	TRBD2	TRBV4-1	TGCGCCAGCAGCAAAAGACTAGCGGGAGATGTAGAGACCCAGTACTTC	CASSKRLAGDVETQYF
NA	TRBJ2-1	TRBD2	TRBV6-4	TGTGCCAGCAGCGGACTAGCGGGTGCCTCCTACAATGAGCAGTTCTTC	CASSGLAGASYNEQFF
NA	TRBJ2-1	NA	TRBV7-2	TGTGCCAGCAGCTCTACATGGGGATCCAATGAGCAGTTCTTC	CASSSTWGSNEQFF
NA	TRBJ1-6	TRBD1	TRBV19	TGTGCCAGTAGCCAATTGGGACAGCCTGATAATTCACCCCTCCACTTT	CASSQLGQPDNSPLHF
few	TRBJ2-3	NA	TRBV4-2	TGTGCCAGCAGCCAATCTACAGTAAGCACAGATACGCAGTATTTT	CASSQSTVSTDTQYF
NA	TRBJ1-5	NA	TRBV21-1	NA	CASSKDQVGTGASRQPQHF
NA	TRBJ2-7	TRBD2	TRBV7-3	TGTGCCAGCAGCTGCCAGGACCCGCCCGGGACTAGACAGGAGCAGTACTTC	CASSCQDPPGTRQEQYF
NA	TRBJ2-5	TRBD1	TRBV6-1	TGTGCCAGCAGTGAACGTAGAGGGGGCGCGGAGACCCAGTACTTC	CASSERRGGAETQYF
NA	TRBJ1-4	NA	TRBV18	TGTGCCAGCTCACCTATTGGGGATAACAATGAAAAACTGTTTTTT	CASSPIGDNNEKLFF
NA	TRBJ1-5	NA	TRBV4-3	TGCGCCAGCAGCCAGATGTCGGGAGGACAGCCCCAGCATTTT	CASSQMSGGQPQHF
NA	TRBJ2-7	NA	TRBV7-2	TGTGCCAGCAGCTTGAGGGGGAGGGGGAACTACGAGCAGTACTTC	CASSLRGRGNYEQYF
few	TRBJ2-3	NA	TRBV27	TGTGCCAGCAGTTCTCTGACCCTTAGCGCAGATACGCAGTATTTT	CASSSLTLSADTQYF
few	TRBJ2-3	TRBD2	TRBV7-8	TGTGCCAGCAACTTAGCGGGAGGGACTAATACGCAGTATTTT	CASNLAGGTNTQYF
NA	TRBJ1-4	TRBD1	TRBV6-1	TGTGCCAGCATGTTACAGGGGATAAGCGAAAAACTGTTTTTT	CASMLQGISEKLFF
NA	TRBJ1-4	NA	TRBV25-1	TGTGCCAGCAGTGAATACCGAGGGTCTAATGAAAAACTGTTTTTT	CASSEYRGSNEKLFF
NA	TRBJ2-2	TRBD2	TRBV5-8	TGTGCCAGCAGCTTCCTGGGACTAGCGGTCGGGGAGCTGTTTTTT	CASSFLGLAVGELFF
NA	TRBJ2-7	TRBD2	TRBV5-1	TGCGCCAGCAGCCGTGGTAGCGGGGACTACGAGCAGTACTTC	CASSRGSGDYEQYF
NA	TRBJ2-7	NA	TRBV7-5	TGTGCCAGCAGCTTAGTAAGGGCCCCCTACGAGCAGTACTTC	CASSLVRAPYEQYF
NA	TRBJ1-2	TRBD1	TRBV4-1	TGCGCCAGCAGCCGGTCGGTGGGGACAGGGGAAAACGGCTACACCTTC	CASSRSVGTGENGYTF
NA	TRBJ2-4	TRBD1	TRBV11-3	TGTGCCAGCAGCGGTAGGGGGCTTGCCAAAAACATTCAGTACTTC	CASSGRGLAKNIQYF
NA	TRBJ2-5	TRBD2	TRBV7-8	TGTGCCAGCAACTTAGCCTCCGGGACTAGCGGGATCGAAGAGACCCAGTACTTC	CASNLASGTSGIEETQYF
NA	TRBJ2-1	TRBD2	TRBV5-4	TGTGCCAGCAGCCCCGGGGGAGCGGGGGGGCCGGCTGAGCAGTTCTTC	CASSPGGAGGPAEQFF